This TCR beta chain was identified in a study of cytomegalovirus exposure and HLA in healthy donors. 60 Vbeta and 13 Jbeta primers were used in PCR. TCRdb's table, derived via immunoSEQ multiplex PCR, lists solely in-frame clones and lacks some. In the table there are over 55,000 clones, about 70% of which are singletons. Findings and caveats of the study: Accurate HLA-A and HLA-B prediction from TCR beta sequences was reported for most subjects.

Concerning this clone: Antigen unknown.

The germline gives CDR1 SGHAT, CDR2 FQNNGV. V gave up 3 bases and J gave up 5 bases, with 10 bases separating them. The CDR3 runs to 13 residues. The specimen sequenced was PBMCs. This chain connects TRBV11-2 to TRBJ2-5; TRBD1 might be the D (6 bases). This clonotype was obtained from a woman between 50 and 59 years old in good health and CMV-seropositive. The CDR3 loop is CASSFGQGETQYF. CDR3 nucleotide sequence: TGTGCCAGCAGCTTTGGGCAGGGGGAGACCCAGTACTTC.